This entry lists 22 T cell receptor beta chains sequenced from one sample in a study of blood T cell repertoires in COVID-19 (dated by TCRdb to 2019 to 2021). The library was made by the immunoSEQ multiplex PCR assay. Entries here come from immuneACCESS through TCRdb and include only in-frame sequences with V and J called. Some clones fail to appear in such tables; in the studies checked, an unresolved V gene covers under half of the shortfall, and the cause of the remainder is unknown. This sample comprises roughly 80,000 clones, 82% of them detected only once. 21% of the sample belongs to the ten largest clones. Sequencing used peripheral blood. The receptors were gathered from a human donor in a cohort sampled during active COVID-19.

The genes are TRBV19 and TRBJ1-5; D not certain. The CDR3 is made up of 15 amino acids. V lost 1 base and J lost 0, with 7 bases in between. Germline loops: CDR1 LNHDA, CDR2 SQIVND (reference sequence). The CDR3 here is CASSIAQISNQPQHF. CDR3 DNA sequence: TGTGCCAGTAGTATAGCCCAGATTAGCAATCAGCCCCAGCATTTT.

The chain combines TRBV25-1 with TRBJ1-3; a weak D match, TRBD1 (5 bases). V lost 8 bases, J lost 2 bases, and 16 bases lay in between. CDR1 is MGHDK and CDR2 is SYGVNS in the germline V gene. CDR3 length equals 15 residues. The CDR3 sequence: CASSRSGRAGNTIYF. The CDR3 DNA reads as TGTGCCAGCTCGCGGTCAGGGAGGGCTGGAAACACCATATATTTT.

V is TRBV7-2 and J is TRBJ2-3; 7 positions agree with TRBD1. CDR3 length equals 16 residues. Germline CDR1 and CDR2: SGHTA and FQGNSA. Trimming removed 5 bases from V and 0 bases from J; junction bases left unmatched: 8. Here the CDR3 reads CASSPLARGSTDTQYF. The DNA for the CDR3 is TGTGCCAGCAGCCCCCTAGCCAGGGGGAGCACAGATACGCAGTATTTT. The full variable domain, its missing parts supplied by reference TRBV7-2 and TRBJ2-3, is GAGVSQSPSNKVTEKGKDVELRCDPISGHTALYWYRQSLGQGLEFLIYFQGNSAPDKSGLPSDRFSAERTGGSVSTLTIQRTQQEDSAVYLCASSPLARGSTDTQYFGPGTRLTVL.

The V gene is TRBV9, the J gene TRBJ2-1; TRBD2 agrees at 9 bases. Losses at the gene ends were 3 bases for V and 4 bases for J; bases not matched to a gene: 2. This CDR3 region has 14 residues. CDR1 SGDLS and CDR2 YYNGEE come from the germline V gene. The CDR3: CASSGLADYNEQFF. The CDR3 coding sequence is TGTGCCAGCAGCGGACTAGCGGATTACAATGAGCAGTTCTTC.

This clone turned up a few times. CDR3 nucleotide sequence: TGTGCCAGCAGCCAAGATCGGTGGACACCGGGCGGGGGGTTAATCTACGAGCAGTACTTC. Protein: CASSQDRWTPGGGLIYEQYF. This rearrangement joins TRBV14 to TRBJ2-7; 8 nucleotides agree with TRBD2. The CDR3 consists of 20 residues. V lost 0 bases, J lost 3 bases, and 19 bases stayed unmatched. CDR1 and CDR2 (germline): SGHDN, FVKESK.

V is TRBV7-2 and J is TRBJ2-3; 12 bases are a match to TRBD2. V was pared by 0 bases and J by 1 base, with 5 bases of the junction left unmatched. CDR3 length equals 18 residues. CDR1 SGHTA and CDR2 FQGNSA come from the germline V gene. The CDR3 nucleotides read TGTGCCAGCAGCTTAGCGCCCCGGACTAGCGGGGGCACAGATACGCAGTATTTT. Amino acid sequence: CASSLAPRTSGGTDTQYF.

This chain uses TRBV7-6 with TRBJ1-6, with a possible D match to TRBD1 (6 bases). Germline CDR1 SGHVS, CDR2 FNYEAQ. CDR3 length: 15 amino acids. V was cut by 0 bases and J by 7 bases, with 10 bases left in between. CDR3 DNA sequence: TGTGCCAGCAGCTTAGCGGGGGGGCCGAATTCACCCCTCCACTTT. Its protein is CASSLAGGPNSPLHF. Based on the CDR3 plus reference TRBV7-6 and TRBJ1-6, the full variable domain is GAGVSQSPRYKVTKRGQDVALRCDPISGHVSLYWYRQALGQGPEFLTYFNYEAQQDKSGLPNDRFSAERPEGSISTLTIQRTEQRDSAMYRCASSLAGGPNSPLHFGNGTRLTVT.

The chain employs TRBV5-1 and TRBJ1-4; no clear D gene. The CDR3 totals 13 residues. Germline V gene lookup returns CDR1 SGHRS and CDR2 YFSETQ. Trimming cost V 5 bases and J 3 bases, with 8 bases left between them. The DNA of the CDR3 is TGCGCCAGCAGTAGCGGCTCTAATGAAAAACTGTTTTTT. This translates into CASSSGSNEKLFF.

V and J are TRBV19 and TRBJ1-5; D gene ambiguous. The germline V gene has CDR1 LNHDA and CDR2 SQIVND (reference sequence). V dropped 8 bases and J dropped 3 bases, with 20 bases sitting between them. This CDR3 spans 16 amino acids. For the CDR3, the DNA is TGTGCCAGTCGACTAGATAAAGCGCGGAACAATCAGCCCCAGCATTTT. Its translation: CASRLDKARNNQPQHF.

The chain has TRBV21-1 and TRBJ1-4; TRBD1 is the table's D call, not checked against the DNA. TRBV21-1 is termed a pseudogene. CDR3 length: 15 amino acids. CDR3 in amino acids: CASSSSCLGARPAFF. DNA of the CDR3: TGTGCCAGCAGCTCATCGTGCTTAGGGGCCCGCCCTGCGTTTTTT.

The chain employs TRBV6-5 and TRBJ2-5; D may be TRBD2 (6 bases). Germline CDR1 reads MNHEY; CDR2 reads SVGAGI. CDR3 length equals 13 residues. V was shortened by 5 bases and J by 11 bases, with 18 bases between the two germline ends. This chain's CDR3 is CASSPTRGAGQYF. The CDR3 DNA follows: TGTGCCAGCAGTCCCACGCGAGGCGCGGGGCAGTACTTC.

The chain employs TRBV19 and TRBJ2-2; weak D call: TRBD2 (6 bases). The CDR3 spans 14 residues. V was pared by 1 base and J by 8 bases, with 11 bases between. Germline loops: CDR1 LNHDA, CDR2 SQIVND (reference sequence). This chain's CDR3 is CASSIAEGFGELFF. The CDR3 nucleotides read TGTGCCAGTAGTATAGCGGAGGGATTTGGGGAGCTGTTTTTT.

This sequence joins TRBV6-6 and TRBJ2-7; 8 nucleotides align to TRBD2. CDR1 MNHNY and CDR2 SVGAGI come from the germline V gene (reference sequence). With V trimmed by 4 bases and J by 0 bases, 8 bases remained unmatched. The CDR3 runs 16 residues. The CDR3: CASSSTGGRSSYEQYF. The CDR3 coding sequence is TGTGCCAGCAGTTCCACGGGGGGGCGCAGCTCCTACGAGCAGTACTTC.

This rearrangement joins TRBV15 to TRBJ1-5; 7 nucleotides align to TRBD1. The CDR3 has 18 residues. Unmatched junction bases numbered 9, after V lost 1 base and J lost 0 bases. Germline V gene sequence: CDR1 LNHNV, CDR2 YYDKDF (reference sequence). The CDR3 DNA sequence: TGTGCCACCAGCAGAGCTACAGGGGCCCGATATAGCAATCAGCCCCAGCATTTT. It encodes CATSRATGARYSNQPQHF.

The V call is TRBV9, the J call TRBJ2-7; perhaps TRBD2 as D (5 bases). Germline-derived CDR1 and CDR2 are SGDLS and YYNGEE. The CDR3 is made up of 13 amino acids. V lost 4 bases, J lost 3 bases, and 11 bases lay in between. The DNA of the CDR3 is TGTGCCAGCAGCTCGAGTCGGGACTACGAGCAGTACTTC. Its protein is CASSSSRDYEQYF.

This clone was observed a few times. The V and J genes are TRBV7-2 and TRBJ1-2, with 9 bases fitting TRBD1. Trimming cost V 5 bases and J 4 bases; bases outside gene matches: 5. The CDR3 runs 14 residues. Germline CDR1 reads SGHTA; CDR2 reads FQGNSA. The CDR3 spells CASSVDRGPYGYTF. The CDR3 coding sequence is TGTGCCAGCAGCGTGGACAGGGGACCCTATGGCTACACCTTC.

This CDR3 is CASSPGRGYNEQFF. The CDR3 DNA sequence: TGTGCCAGCAGCCCCGGCCGGGGGTACAATGAGCAGTTCTTC. This sequence joins TRBV7-2 and TRBJ2-1; D might be TRBD2 (6 bases). The CDR3 has 14 amino acids. The V end lost 5 bases, the J end lost 4 bases, and 12 bases lay between the germline ends. Germline CDR1 reads SGHTA; CDR2 reads FQGNSA.

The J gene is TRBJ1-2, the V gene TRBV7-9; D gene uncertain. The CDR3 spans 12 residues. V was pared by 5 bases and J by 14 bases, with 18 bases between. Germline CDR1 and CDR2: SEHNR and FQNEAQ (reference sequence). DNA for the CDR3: TGTGCCAGCAGCACTATCCGCGGATATGGGACCTTC. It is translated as CASSTIRGYGTF.

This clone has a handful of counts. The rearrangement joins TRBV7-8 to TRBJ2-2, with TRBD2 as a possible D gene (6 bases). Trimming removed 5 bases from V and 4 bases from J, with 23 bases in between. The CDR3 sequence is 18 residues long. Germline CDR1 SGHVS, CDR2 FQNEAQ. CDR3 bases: TGTGCCAGCAGCCTACCTGGACTACTCCCTCCGGGCACCGGGGAGCTGTTTTTT. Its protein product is CASSLPGLLPPGTGELFF.

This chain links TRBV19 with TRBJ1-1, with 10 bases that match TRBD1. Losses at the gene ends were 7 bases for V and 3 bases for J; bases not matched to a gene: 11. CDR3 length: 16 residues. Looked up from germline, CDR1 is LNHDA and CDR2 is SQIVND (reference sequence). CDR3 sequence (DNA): TGTGCCAGTAATCGACAGGGGGCTCGGTTGGACACTGAAGCTTTCTTT. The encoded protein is CASNRQGARLDTEAFF.

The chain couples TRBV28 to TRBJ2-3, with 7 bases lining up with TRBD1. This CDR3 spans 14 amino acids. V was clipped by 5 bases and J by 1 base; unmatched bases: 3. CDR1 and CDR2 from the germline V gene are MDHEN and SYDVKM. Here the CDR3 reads CASSIGQGTDTQYF. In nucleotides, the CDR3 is TGTGCCAGCAGTATCGGACAGGGCACAGATACGCAGTATTTT.

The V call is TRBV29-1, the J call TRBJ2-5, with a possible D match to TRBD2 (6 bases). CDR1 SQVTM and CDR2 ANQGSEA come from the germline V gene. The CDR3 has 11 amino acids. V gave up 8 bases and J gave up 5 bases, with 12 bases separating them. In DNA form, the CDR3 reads TGCAGCCTCGGGGGTTTGGAGACCCAGTACTTC. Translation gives CSLGGLETQYF.